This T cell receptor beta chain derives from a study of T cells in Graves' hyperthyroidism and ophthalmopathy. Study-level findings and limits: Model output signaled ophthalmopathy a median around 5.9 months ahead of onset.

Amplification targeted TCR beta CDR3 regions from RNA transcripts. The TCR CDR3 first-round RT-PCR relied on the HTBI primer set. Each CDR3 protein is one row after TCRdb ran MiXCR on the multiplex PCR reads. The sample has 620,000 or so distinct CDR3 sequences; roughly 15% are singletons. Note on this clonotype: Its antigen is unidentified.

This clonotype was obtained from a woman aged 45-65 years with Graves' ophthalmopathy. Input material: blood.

The DNA of the CDR3 is TGTGCCAGTAGTATATATTCAGACATGAACACTGAAGCTTTCTTT. It yields the protein CASSIYSDMNTEAFF. The rearrangement joins TRBV19 to TRBJ1-1; D is ambiguous. The V and J ends lost 2 bases and 0 bases respectively, with 10 bases between them. CDR1 is LNHDA, CDR2 SQIVND, per germline (reference sequence). The CDR3 totals 15 residues.